Reported below is one T cell receptor beta chain. This record belongs to a study of tumor-infiltrating lymphocytes in primary liver carcinoma. Study information: Donors underwent surgery for histopathologically diagnosed primary liver carcinoma.

Germline DNA was also extracted, while the blood RNA originated from unsorted whole blood. It was before surgery that about 3.8 milliliters of peripheral blood were collected. Making TCR beta cDNA involved approximately 530 ng total RNA and a constant-region primer. Libraries for TCR beta were built through three nested multiplex PCR rounds, which together made up a slightly modified ARM-PCR procedure. Investigators reported that the first two PCR rounds, at roughly 10 cycles each, used TRBV1-TRBV30 forward primers with a C-beta reverse primer. TCRdb reprocessed the multiplex PCR reads via MiXCR and lists one record per CDR3 protein. Altogether around 170,000 distinct CDR3 sequences are present, about 60% being singletons, with the ten largest covering approximately 65%. V gave up 4 bases and J gave up 3 bases, with 6 bases separating them. The CDR3 totals 12 residues. Germline lookup yields CDR1 ENHRY and CDR2 SYGVKD.

The sequence was obtained from a man aged 35 to 55 with primary liver carcinoma and hepatitis B virus infection. The specimen sequenced was peripheral blood. The chain has TRBV10-3 and TRBJ2-5; no reliable D call. The CDR3 region has the DNA TGTGCCATCAGTGTCACTAAAGAGACCCAGTACTTC. Translating gives CAISVTKETQYF.